This T cell receptor (beta chain) was profiled in a study of blood T cell repertoires in COVID-19. Across the study: Material from acute and convalescent COVID-19 was sourced from the United States, Italy and Spain. Nucleic acid was either cDNA or gDNA, and it came from T cells, B-cell-depleted T cells, or PBMCs.

This clone was observed once. V was shortened by 1 base and J by 3 bases, with 12 bases between the two germline ends. The CDR3 covers 15 residues. The germline V gene encodes CDR1 SEHNR and CDR2 FQNEAQ (reference sequence). In the authors' methods: Reference gene primer amplification gave nucleated cell count estimates. Sequencing was performed with immunoSEQ multiplex PCR; in TCRdb, only in-frame clones are kept and a portion is missing. V and J calls and clone size are given by that table; D and trimming were obtained from the DNA. This table has 200,000 to 300,000 clones, roughly four fifths appearing once.

Sequencing was done on a sample of peripheral blood. The chain recombines TRBV7-9 with TRBJ1-1, with a tentative D call TRBD1 (6 bases). The clonotype comes from a woman older than 75 with acute or convalescent COVID-19. The CDR3 spells CASSLGRGIDTEAFF. DNA for the CDR3: TGTGCCAGCAGCTTAGGTAGGGGGATCGACACTGAAGCTTTCTTT.